Below, 12 T cell receptor beta chains from the same sample are listed, as sequenced in a study of T-cell reconstitution after alpha-beta-depleted transplantation in children. Preparation of the TCRbeta library was carried out with unique molecular identifiers. TCRdb reprocessed the PCR reads with MiXCR, giving one entry per CDR3 protein. The sample lists 200,000 or so distinct CDR3 sequences, about 8.2% occurring once. The specimen was PBMCs, mostly from graft donor cells, collected 360 days after TCRalphabeta/CD19-depleted stem cell transplant. These receptors came from a male patient under 10 years old who had a stem cell transplant for acute myeloid leukemia, so the T cells may come from the graft donor.

This clonotype was recorded at least ten times. This rearrangement joins TRBV29-1 to TRBJ2-1; D is uncertain. Trimming removed 2 bases from V and 5 bases from J, with 4 bases in between. Germline V lookup: CDR1 SQVTM, CDR2 ANQGSEA. There are 11 residues in the CDR3. The CDR3, as DNA: TGCAGCGTTGAACGGCACAATGAGCAGTTCTTC. Protein: CSVERHNEQFF.

V and J are TRBV7-9 and TRBJ2-1, with D perhaps TRBD2 (5 bases). From germline, CDR1 is SEHNR and CDR2 FQNEAQ (reference sequence). CDR3 length equals 15 residues. V dropped 5 bases and J dropped 8 bases, with 19 bases sitting between them. CDR3 sequence reads: CASSARPGTRDEQFF. CDR3 nucleotide sequence: TGTGCCAGCAGCGCCCGGCCGGGAACTAGGGATGAGCAGTTCTTC.

This clonotype was seen a few times. The chain uses TRBV11-3 and TRBJ2-5, with D unresolved. This CDR3 region has 13 residues. In germline, CDR1 is SGHNT, CDR2 YENEEA. Deletions cut 5 bases from V and 5 bases from J, with 12 bases between. The CDR3 protein is CASSRIAGETQYF. The CDR3 coding sequence is TGTGCCAGCAGCCGGATAGCCGGGGAGACCCAGTACTTC.

This clonotype has just a few counts. The chain uses TRBV4-2 and TRBJ2-7; 16 bases align to TRBD2. The CDR3 spans 17 residues. The germline V gene encodes CDR1 LGHNA and CDR2 YNFKEQ. The ends lost 2 bases at V and 2 bases at J; junction bases unmatched: 3. The CDR3 loop is CASSQFGTSGRAYEQYF. In DNA form, the CDR3 reads TGTGCCAGCAGCCAATTTGGGACTAGCGGGAGGGCCTACGAGCAGTACTTC.

V usage is TRBV29-1 and J usage is TRBJ2-7; TRBD2 matches at 10 bases. Trimming at V came to 3 bases and at J to 4 bases, leaving 3 bases not matched to a gene. Per the germline V gene, CDR1 is SQVTM and CDR2 is ANQGSEA. The CDR3 runs 13 residues. CDR3 sequence reads: CSVEGTSDYEQYF. The CDR3 region has the DNA TGCAGCGTTGAGGGGACTAGCGATTACGAGCAGTACTTC.

The genes are TRBV3-1 and TRBJ2-1; weak D call: TRBD2 (6 bases). The CDR3 is 15 residues long. Germline V gives CDR1 LGHDT, CDR2 YNNKEL (reference sequence). V was trimmed by 1 base and J by 9 bases, leaving 16 bases between them. This chain's CDR3 is CASSQAPGLPGEQFF. The CDR3 bases are TGTGCCAGCAGCCAAGCCCCGGGACTCCCGGGTGAGCAGTTCTTC.

Ten or more counts support this clonotype. This sequence joins TRBV7-3 and TRBJ2-3; 7 bases line up with TRBD2. Germline trimming cut 9 bases from V and 5 bases from J; bases unmatched to any gene: 14. This CDR3 has 15 residues. CDR1 is SGHTA, CDR2 FQGTGA, per germline. The CDR3 loop is CASGVEGRAGDTQYF. For the CDR3, the DNA is TGTGCCAGTGGAGTTGAGGGGAGGGCCGGAGATACGCAGTATTTT.

This clonotype was detected a few times. The chain uses TRBV5-1 and TRBJ1-1; the D gene is possibly TRBD1 (5 bases). The CDR3 sequence is 16 residues long. CDR1 is SGHRS and CDR2 is YFSETQ in the germline V gene. V lost 4 bases and J 4 bases, leaving 20 bases between the germline ends. CDR3 protein: CASSGFGATWGTEAFF. The CDR3 coding sequence is TGCGCCAGCAGCGGTTTCGGGGCAACCTGGGGCACTGAAGCTTTCTTT. Looking up the rest from reference TRBV5-1 and TRBJ1-1 gives the full variable domain: KAGVTQTPRYLIKTRGQQVTLSCSPISGHRSVSWYQQTPGQGLQFLFEYFSETQRNKGNFPGRFSGRQFSNSRSEMNVSTLELGDSALYLCASSGFGATWGTEAFFGQGTRLTVV.

The chain couples TRBV20-1 to TRBJ2-5; a weak D match, TRBD1 (5 bases). V lost 0 bases and J 2 bases, leaving 19 bases between the germline ends. The CDR3 spans 17 residues. Germline loops: CDR1 DFQATT, CDR2 SNEGSKA (reference sequence). The CDR3 sequence is CSARDRGTIPFQETQYF. CDR3 bases: TGCAGTGCTAGAGATAGGGGCACTATTCCTTTTCAAGAGACCCAGTACTTC.

This clonotype appeared a few times. The rearrangement uses TRBV11-2 and TRBJ2-1; a weak D match, TRBD1 (5 bases). This CDR3 spans 15 amino acids. V was clipped by 3 bases and J by 0 bases, with 9 bases between them. The germline V gene encodes CDR1 SGHAT and CDR2 FQNNGV. This CDR3 is CASSLDMSSYNEQFF. The CDR3 region has the DNA TGTGCCAGCAGCTTGGACATGAGCTCCTACAATGAGCAGTTCTTC.

The chain couples TRBV12-3 or TRBV12-4 to TRBJ1-1, with TRBD1 as a possible D gene (5 bases). This CDR3 contains 15 residues. The V end lost 7 bases, the J end lost 4 bases, and 19 bases lay between the germline ends. The CDR3 nucleotides read TGTGCCAGCACCCTGACAGAGGCTAGAACCACTGAAGCTTTCTTT. Its protein is CASTLTEARTTEAFF.

This clonotype was detected only a few times. The CDR3 spells CASSLGAGRNYNEQFF. CDR3 DNA sequence: TGTGCCAGCAGCCTGGGGGCGGGAAGAAATTACAATGAGCAGTTCTTC. This chain connects TRBV7-8 to TRBJ2-1, with D perhaps assigned TRBD1 or TRBD2 (6 bases each). Trimming stripped 5 bases from V and 4 bases from J, with 18 bases between. CDR1 is SGHVS and CDR2 is FQNEAQ in the germline V gene. There are 16 residues in the CDR3.